The 27 T cell receptor beta chains presented below share a single source sample, sequenced in a study of control samples from healthy donors and cancer patients (dated by TCRdb to 2020 to 2022). Preparation of the library involved the immunoSEQ multiplex PCR assay. What TCRdb holds here is the immuneACCESS table cut down to in-frame rearrangements. Part of the clones is not present; checked against another copy, under half of the missing clones reflect an unresolved V gene, and the others are unexplained. The sample includes roughly 93,000 clones, with approximately 91% observed a single time. The top ten hold about 10% of the sample. The specimen was PBMCs. The receptors originated from a woman aged 50 to 60 with colorectal cancer.

The chain carries TRBV9 and TRBJ1-3; D may be TRBD1 (5 bases). This CDR3 has 16 amino acids. V lost 0 bases, J lost 0 bases, and 10 bases lay in between. Germline-derived CDR1 and CDR2 are SGDLS and YYNGEE. Written as DNA, the CDR3 is TGTGCCAGCAGCGTAGGAAGGGGCAGCTCTGGAAACACCATATATTTT. The encoded protein is CASSVGRGSSGNTIYF. Combining the CDR3 with reference TRBV9 and TRBJ1-3 gives the whole variable domain DSGVTQTPKHLITATGQRVTLRCSPRSGDLSVYWYQQSLDQGLQFLIQYYNGEERAKGNILERFSAQQFPDLHSELNLSSLELGDSALYFCASSVGRGSSGNTIYFGEGSWLTVV.

The V and J genes are TRBV19 and TRBJ1-5, with D tentatively TRBD1 (5 bases). The CDR3 extends over 12 amino acids. Germline CDR1 LNHDA, CDR2 SQIVND (reference sequence). Trimming removed 7 bases at V and 7 bases at J, with 11 bases between. The CDR3 bases are TGTGCCAGTAATGGGGGGGAGCAGCCCCAGCATTTT. Protein product: CASNGGEQPQHF.

This chain uses TRBV4-1 with TRBJ2-3; 10 bases are a match to TRBD1. This CDR3 contains 17 residues. J was trimmed by 4 bases and V by 1 base; bases with no gene match: 8. From germline, CDR1 is MGHRA and CDR2 YSYEKL. This CDR3 is CASSQGVIGTGADTQYF. In DNA form, the CDR3 reads TGCGCCAGCAGCCAAGGGGTTATAGGGACAGGGGCAGATACGCAGTATTTT.

V usage is TRBV10-3 and J usage is TRBJ1-6; no clear D gene. CDR3 length: 15 residues. Trimming pared 0 bases from V and 6 bases from J, leaving 9 bases between. Per germline, CDR1 ENHRY and CDR2 SYGVKD. For the CDR3, the DNA is TGTGCCATCAGTGAGTCGATCGGTCCTAATTCACCCCTCCACTTT. Protein product: CAISESIGPNSPLHF.

V and J are TRBV28 and TRBJ1-3; D is ambiguous. CDR3 size: 14 residues. Between the trimmed V and J ends, which lost 2 bases and 4 bases, there was a span of 9 bases. Germline-derived CDR1 and CDR2 are MDHEN and SYDVKM. In nucleotides, the CDR3 is TGTGCCAGCAGTTTACGCGGCATCGGAAACACCATATATTTT. Residues: CASSLRGIGNTIYF.

The genes are TRBV12-5 and TRBJ2-3, with 7 bases matching TRBD2. The CDR3 extends over 16 amino acids. The V and J ends lost 2 bases and 1 base, in that order; junction bases with no gene match: 6. Looked up from germline, CDR1 is LGHNT and CDR2 is FRNRAP. The DNA of the CDR3 is TGTGCTAGTGGTTTGCAACGACTAGCTCGCACAGATACGCAGTATTTT. This encodes CASGLQRLARTDTQYF.

V usage is TRBV28 and J usage is TRBJ2-5; the D gene is possibly TRBD2 (7 bases). V gave up 3 bases and J gave up 2 bases, with 13 bases separating them. The CDR3 has 15 residues. The germline V gene encodes CDR1 MDHEN and CDR2 SYDVKM. For the CDR3, the DNA is TGTGCCAGCAGTTTCGGGGGGCTAGCTCAAGAGACCCAGTACTTC. Residues: CASSFGGLAQETQYF.

This clone was counted once. V gene TRBV18 combines with J gene TRBJ1-1, with TRBD1 matching over 10 bases. There are 15 residues in the CDR3. J was trimmed by 1 base and V by 3 bases; bases with no gene match: 2. Germline V gives CDR1 KGHSH, CDR2 LQKENI. The CDR3, as DNA: TGTGCCAGCTCACCGACAGGGGGCTCGAACACTGAAGCTTTCTTT. This gives the protein CASSPTGGSNTEAFF.

The rearrangement links TRBV6-1 to TRBJ1-4, with 10 nucleotides matching TRBD1. J gave up 7 bases and V 2 bases, and 4 bases lay outside the gene matches. Germline CDR1 reads MNHNS; CDR2 reads SASEGT. The length of the CDR3 is 15 residues. CDR3 coding DNA: TGTGCCAGCAGTGAAAAGGGACAGGGGCTTGAAAAACTGTTTTTT. Translating gives CASSEKGQGLEKLFF.

The CDR3: CATSDRGQGHGTEAFF. CDR3 nucleotides: TGTGCCACCAGTGACCGGGGACAGGGCCACGGCACTGAAGCTTTCTTT. The gene calls are TRBV24-1 and TRBJ1-1; TRBD1 agrees at 9 bases. The germline V gene has CDR1 KGHDR and CDR2 SFDVKD. The V segment lost 4 bases and the J segment 4 bases; nucleotides outside the gene matches: 9. The CDR3 length is 16 residues.

The chain employs TRBV4-3 and TRBJ1-1, with TRBD1 as a possible D gene (6 bases). The CDR3 has 14 amino acids. The germline V and J ends were trimmed by 0 bases and 5 bases, with 10 bases remaining between them. Germline V gene lookup returns CDR1 LGHNA and CDR2 YSLEER. The CDR3 spells CASSQDWTATEAFF. The CDR3 nucleotides read TGCGCCAGCAGCCAAGATTGGACAGCGACTGAAGCTTTCTTT.

The gene calls are TRBV9 and TRBJ1-2; D is unclear. Germline V lookup: CDR1 SGDLS, CDR2 YYNGEE. This CDR3 contains 14 residues. The germline V and J ends were trimmed by 4 bases and 2 bases, with 12 bases remaining between them. The CDR3 DNA sequence: TGTGCCAGCAGCTCCTTGAAGGGAAACTATGGCTACACCTTC. It is translated as CASSSLKGNYGYTF.

This clone was counted once. The chain couples TRBV6-5 to TRBJ2-2; unclear D gene. Deletions cut 6 bases from V and 6 bases from J, with 17 bases between. The germline V gene encodes CDR1 MNHEY and CDR2 SVGAGI. The CDR3 sequence is 15 residues long. DNA of the CDR3: TGTGCCAGCAGACCGTCGCTGGGTGGAGCCGGGGAGCTGTTTTTT. Amino acid sequence: CASRPSLGGAGELFF.

The V and J genes are TRBV6-2 or TRBV6-3 and TRBJ2-1; maybe TRBD1 (6 bases). The CDR3 runs 15 residues. CDR1 and CDR2 from the germline V gene are MNHEY and SVGEGT. Trimming shortened V by 5 bases and J by 9 bases, and 20 bases separated the two germline ends. The CDR3 loop is CASSARRQDAGEQFF. The CDR3 DNA reads as TGTGCCAGCAGTGCACGCCGACAGGACGCCGGTGAGCAGTTCTTC.

The rearrangement links TRBV27 to TRBJ1-2; 8 nucleotides match TRBD1. Germline V gene lookup returns CDR1 MNHEY and CDR2 SMNVEV (reference sequence). The CDR3 covers 15 residues. The V segment lost 2 bases and the J segment 8 bases; nucleotides outside the gene matches: 10. The DNA for the CDR3 is TGTGCCAGCAGTTTACAGGACAGGGTTAGGATAGGCTACACCTTC. Protein sequence: CASSLQDRVRIGYTF.

The J gene is TRBJ1-1, the V gene TRBV5-8; TRBD1 might be the D (5 bases). Germline V gene sequence: CDR1 SGHTS, CDR2 YDEGEE. The length of the CDR3 is 15 residues. Trimming took 3 bases from V and 5 from J, leaving 17 bases between them. CDR3 loop: CASSSFLGVRTEAFF. The CDR3, as DNA: TGTGCCAGCAGCTCCTTTTTAGGGGTAAGAACTGAAGCTTTCTTT. Drawing the rest from reference TRBV5-8 and TRBJ1-1, the complete variable domain is EAGVTQSPTHLIKTRGQQATLRCSPISGHTSVYWYQQALGLGLQFLLWYDEGEERNRGNFPPRFSGRQFPNYSSELNVNALELEDSALYLCASSSFLGVRTEAFFGQGTRLTVV.

This chain joins TRBV14 and TRBJ2-1, with D possibly called TRBD1 or TRBD2 (5 bases each). The CDR3 has 17 residues. V was clipped by 5 bases and J by 0 bases, with 17 bases between them. CDR1 and CDR2 from the germline V gene are SGHDN and FVKESK. CDR3 in amino acids: CASSIGWGMRSYNEQFF. CDR3 nucleotides: TGTGCCAGCAGCATCGGGTGGGGGATGCGCTCCTACAATGAGCAGTTCTTC. The whole variable domain, filled in from reference TRBV14 and TRBJ2-1, reads EAGVTQFPSHSVIEKGQTVTLRCDPISGHDNLYWYRRVMGKEIKFLLHFVKESKQDESGMPNNRFLAERTGGTYSTLKVQPAELEDSGVYFCASSIGWGMRSYNEQFFGPGTRLTVL.

The chain is built from TRBV19 and TRBJ2-6; possibly TRBD1 or TRBD2 for D (5 bases each). V was shortened by 1 base and J by 0 bases, with 7 bases between the two germline ends. Germline CDR1 and CDR2: LNHDA and SQIVND (reference sequence). This CDR3 has 16 residues. The CDR3 bases are TGTGCCAGTAGTATAGTGGGGGACTCTGGGGCCAACGTCCTGACTTTC. It encodes CASSIVGDSGANVLTF.

This clone occurred once. This chain connects TRBV5-6 to TRBJ1-2, with 8 bases matching TRBD1. Trimming removed 4 bases from V and 4 bases from J; junction bases left unmatched: 9. The length of the CDR3 is 15 residues. Looked up from germline, CDR1 is SGHDT and CDR2 is YYEEEE. The CDR3 loop is CASSLGRGLVYGYTF. CDR3 DNA sequence: TGTGCCAGCAGCCTTGGCAGGGGGCTAGTCTATGGCTACACCTTC.

About this clone itself: In the same sample, other DNA sequences code for this CDR3. The rearrangement links TRBV3-1 (or the pseudogene TRBV3-2) to TRBJ1-2; unclear D gene. Germline V gene lookup returns CDR1 LGHDT and CDR2 YNNKEL (reference sequence). Trimming shortened V by 0 bases and J by 4 bases, and 3 bases separated the two germline ends. The CDR3 runs to 12 residues. The CDR3 DNA reads as TGTGCCAGCAGCCAAGAGGGCTATGGCTACACCTTC. As protein: CASSQEGYGYTF.

The V gene is TRBV27, the J gene TRBJ2-5, with a weak D call TRBD1 (6 bases). Trimming took 2 bases from V and 5 from J, leaving 12 bases between them. CDR1 is MNHEY and CDR2 is SMNVEV in the germline V gene (reference sequence). The CDR3 is made up of 14 amino acids. The CDR3 loop is CASSLMGAEETQYF. CDR3 DNA: TGTGCCAGCAGTTTAATGGGGGCGGAGGAGACCCAGTACTTC.

The chain employs TRBV25-1 and TRBJ1-1; possibly TRBD1 for D (5 bases). The V end was cut by 6 bases, the J end by 5 bases, with 16 bases between. The CDR3 length is 14 residues. Germline CDR1 is MGHDK and CDR2 is SYGVNS. DNA for the CDR3: TGTGCCAGCAGCTCGAAGGGGACGAGGACTGAAGCTTTCTTT. Its translation is CASSSKGTRTEAFF.

The chain combines TRBV9 with TRBJ2-5; D gene ambiguous. V was cut by 0 bases and J by 4 bases, with 4 bases left in between. This CDR3 is built from 12 residues. The germline V gene encodes CDR1 SGDLS and CDR2 YYNGEE. The CDR3 loop reads CASSVDGETQYF. DNA for the CDR3: TGTGCCAGCAGCGTAGACGGAGAGACCCAGTACTTC.

The V gene is TRBV4-2, the J gene TRBJ2-3; 10 bases agree with TRBD2. The germline gives CDR1 LGHNA, CDR2 YNFKEQ. Trimming at V came to 3 bases and at J to 2 bases, leaving 5 bases not matched to a gene. This CDR3 contains 16 residues. The CDR3 sequence is CASSHTSGENTDTQYF. Here the CDR3 DNA reads TGTGCCAGCAGCCACACTAGCGGGGAGAACACAGATACGCAGTATTTT.

The CDR3 here is CASSPKLTRVAFF. The CDR3 nucleotides read TGTGCCAGCAGTCCGAAACTGACTAGGGTAGCTTTCTTT. The chain joins TRBV28 to TRBJ1-1; D is uncertain. Germline-derived CDR1 and CDR2 are MDHEN and SYDVKM. V dropped 5 bases and J dropped 10 bases, with 17 bases sitting between them. The CDR3 extends over 13 amino acids.

In its sample, this clone was seen once. This chain uses TRBV6-5 with TRBJ2-7; 7 nucleotides line up with TRBD2. Germline loops: CDR1 MNHEY, CDR2 SVGAGI. The CDR3 runs 13 residues. V trimming: 7 bases; J trimming: 2 bases; junction bases outside the gene matches: 5. The CDR3 region has the DNA TGTGCCAGCATCAAGCGGGGAACCTACGAGCAGTACGTC. This sequence encodes CASIKRGTYEQYV.

The chain is built from TRBV15 and TRBJ1-6, with a weak D call TRBD1 (5 bases). The CDR3 is 14 amino acids. CDR1 is LNHNV and CDR2 is YYDKDF in the germline V gene (reference sequence). V dropped 5 bases and J dropped 7 bases, with 12 bases sitting between them. The CDR3 DNA sequence: TGTGCCACCAGCGCTCAGTGGGGGAATTCACCCCTCCACTTT. This codes for CATSAQWGNSPLHF.